Shown below are 17 T cell receptor beta chains from a single sample sequenced in a study of cytomegalovirus exposure and HLA in healthy donors (dated by TCRdb to the late 2010s). Libraries were prepared through the immunoSEQ multiplex PCR assay. The multiplex PCR relied on a mix of 60 forward primers for TCR Vbeta segments and 13 reverse primers for TCR Jbeta segments. TCRdb took over this immuneACCESS table, retaining in-frame rearrangements with V and J assigned. Such tables are incomplete; in checked studies, under half of the missing clones stem from an unresolved V gene, and the remainder is unexplained. The sample table holds more than 85,000 clones, of which around 63% were seen once. Approximately 3% of the sample is in the top ten clones. Sample: PBMCs. The receptors come from a man aged 25-45 years in good health and CMV-seronegative.

The chain joins TRBV11-2 to TRBJ1-5, with a tentative D call TRBD1 (5 bases). The germline V gene has CDR1 SGHAT and CDR2 FQNNGV. V was clipped by 5 bases and J by 2 bases, with 10 bases between them. The CDR3 loop spans 14 amino acids. The CDR3 loop reads CASSPDSRNQPQHF. The DNA of the CDR3 is TGTGCCAGCAGCCCAGACAGCCGCAATCAGCCCCAGCATTTT.

CDR3: CASSLSGTGNSPLHF. For the CDR3, the DNA is TGTGCCAGCAGCTTGTCCGGGACAGGAAATTCACCCCTCCACTTT. The rearrangement links TRBV5-5 to TRBJ1-6, with TRBD1 matching over 8 bases. CDR3 length: 15 residues. V shed 1 base and J 7 bases; nucleotides not matched to a gene: 4. In germline, CDR1 is SGHKS, CDR2 YYEKEE (reference sequence).

The chain uses TRBV21-1 and TRBJ1-5; whether TRBD1, the table's D call, matches the DNA was not checked. TRBV21-1 is an annotated pseudogene. The CDR3 has 17 residues. CDR3 sequence (DNA): TGTGCCAGCAGCAATGACAGGGACCAGGTGAGCAATCAGCCCCAGCATTTT. Its translation is CASSNDRDQVSNQPQHF.

The CDR3 sequence is CASSIYRHPYQPQHF. The DNA of the CDR3 is TGTGCCAGTAGCATTTATCGACATCCCTATCAGCCCCAGCATTTT. The chain has TRBV19 and TRBJ1-5; no clear D gene. Germline CDR1 LNHDA, CDR2 SQIVND (reference sequence). V was trimmed by 6 bases and J by 5 bases, leaving 17 bases between them. The length of the CDR3 is 15 residues.

The chain is built from TRBV14 and TRBJ2-1; the match to TRBD2 covers 7 bases. This CDR3 region has 15 residues. The V gene end was trimmed by 2 bases and the J gene end by 7 bases; junction bases not matched to a gene: 8. Germline assignment: CDR1 SGHDN and CDR2 FVKESK. The CDR3 protein is CASSQRTRAGNEQFF. CDR3 coding DNA: TGTGCCAGCAGCCAACGGACTAGGGCGGGTAATGAGCAGTTCTTC.

The chain recombines TRBV2 with TRBJ2-5; the match to TRBD1 covers 10 bases. CDR1 SNHLY and CDR2 FYNNEI come from the germline V gene. The CDR3 consists of 15 residues. V trimming: 7 bases; J trimming: 3 bases; junction bases outside the gene matches: 8. The CDR3 DNA reads as TGTGCCAGCAATTTAGGACAGGGGGAGGAAGAGACCCAGTACTTC. Its translation: CASNLGQGEEETQYF. The full variable domain, rest sourced from reference TRBV2 and TRBJ2-5, is EPEVTQTPSHQVTQMGQEVILRCVPISNHLYFYWYRQILGQKVEFLVSFYNNEISEKSEIFDDQFSVERPDGSNFTLKIRSTKLEDSAMYFCASNLGQGEEETQYFGPGTRLLVL.

This rearrangement joins TRBV5-1 to TRBJ2-1, with D possibly being TRBD1 (6 bases). Trimming cost V 2 bases and J 5 bases, with 17 bases left between them. The CDR3 contains 16 residues. Germline loops: CDR1 SGHRS, CDR2 YFSETQ. The CDR3 reads CASSFENRAPHNEQFF. The CDR3 DNA reads TGCGCCAGCAGCTTCGAAAACAGGGCCCCCCACAATGAGCAGTTCTTC.

The CDR3 coding sequence is TGTGCCAGCAGCCTCAGGGGGGCAGGGGGATATAGCAATCAGCCCCAGCATTTT. Its translation is CASSLRGAGGYSNQPQHF. The chain recombines TRBV27 with TRBJ1-5, with 7 bases fitting TRBD1. Per the germline V gene, CDR1 is MNHEY and CDR2 is SMNVEV (reference sequence). V dropped 6 bases and J dropped 0; count of bases not matched to a gene: 14. The CDR3 extends over 18 amino acids.

This chain connects TRBV2 to TRBJ2-3, with 12 bases lining up with TRBD2. The CDR3 is 15 amino acids. Losses at the gene ends were 6 bases for V and 2 bases for J; bases not matched to a gene: 3. Germline loops: CDR1 SNHLY, CDR2 FYNNEI. The CDR3 sequence: CASSGLAGPTDTQYF. CDR3 in DNA: TGTGCCAGCAGCGGACTAGCGGGACCCACAGATACGCAGTATTTT.

J is TRBJ2-7 and V is TRBV6-5; TRBD1 matches 10 bases. CDR1 and CDR2 (germline): MNHEY, SVGAGI. The V and J ends lost 8 bases and 3 bases, in that order; junction bases with no gene match: 4. The CDR3 runs 13 residues. In DNA form, the CDR3 reads TGTGCCAGCGCTAGGACAGGGGGCTACGAGCAGTACTTC. Translating gives CASARTGGYEQYF.

V gene TRBV11-3 combines with J gene TRBJ1-4; 8 bases map to TRBD1. J gave up 4 bases and V 4 bases, and 5 bases lay outside the gene matches. Germline V gives CDR1 SGHNT, CDR2 YENEEA. CDR3 length: 15 residues. DNA of the CDR3: TGTGCCAGCAGCTCCAGACAGGGGATTAATGAAAAACTGTTTTTT. It specifies CASSSRQGINEKLFF. The full variable domain, with the rest looked up from reference TRBV11-3 and TRBJ1-4, is EAGVVQSPRYKIIEKKQPVAFWCNPISGHNTLYWYLQNLGQGPELLIRYENEEAVDDSQLPKDRFSAERLKGVDSTLKIQPAELGDSAVYLCASSSRQGINEKLFFGSGTQLSVL.

This clone came up a few times. V gene TRBV10-3 combines with J gene TRBJ1-1; D remains unclear. CDR1 and CDR2 from the germline V gene are ENHRY and SYGVKD. V was clipped by 10 bases and J by 2 bases, with 14 bases between them. The length of the CDR3 is 13 residues. CDR3 bases: TGTGCCACCCAGGAGGTGCTAAACACTGAAGCTTTCTTT. It codes for CATQEVLNTEAFF.

The V and J genes are TRBV4-2 and TRBJ2-6; 7 bases agree with TRBD1. Germline CDR1 reads LGHNA; CDR2 reads YNFKEQ. V lost 4 bases, J lost 0 bases, and 9 bases stayed unmatched. There are 18 residues in the CDR3. The CDR3 DNA is TGTGCCAGCAGCCCCTCCGGGACAGCTAACTCTGGGGCCAACGTCCTGACTTTC. Protein product: CASSPSGTANSGANVLTF.

This sequence joins TRBV18 and TRBJ2-7; 7 bases are shared with TRBD1. The length of the CDR3 is 15 residues. The ends lost 3 bases at V and 6 bases at J; junction bases unmatched: 11. The germline gives CDR1 KGHSH, CDR2 LQKENI. The CDR3 coding sequence is TGTGCCAGCTCACCCGGGACAGCCTCAAGTTCCGAGCAGTACTTC. Its protein product is CASSPGTASSSEQYF.

The chain employs TRBV7-2 and TRBJ1-4; tentatively, D is TRBD1 (5 bases). Trimming cost V 5 bases and J 8 bases, with 15 bases left between them. CDR1 and CDR2 from the germline V gene are SGHTA and FQGNSA. The CDR3 length is 14 residues. The CDR3 spells CASSPAGRGEKLFF. CDR3 nucleotides: TGTGCCAGCAGCCCTGCGGGAAGGGGCGAAAAACTGTTTTTT.

This clone has only a few counts. This sequence joins TRBV10-3 and TRBJ2-3; D gene unclear. Germline V gene data show CDR1 as ENHRY and CDR2 as SYGVKD. The length of the CDR3 is 14 residues. The V and J ends lost 6 bases and 1 base respectively, with 11 bases between them. The CDR3 bases are TGTGCCATCAGCGACTCCTACGGCACAGATACGCAGTATTTT. Residues: CAISDSYGTDTQYF.

This rearrangement joins TRBV19 to TRBJ1-1; 7 positions match TRBD1. CDR1 is LNHDA and CDR2 is SQIVND in the germline V gene (reference sequence). With 7 bases clipped from V and 6 bases from J, the junction kept 17 bases outside the gene matches. The CDR3 extends over 16 amino acids. The CDR3 here is CASIPRQGLVSAEAFF. The CDR3 DNA reads TGTGCCAGTATCCCCCGACAGGGTCTGGTTAGTGCTGAAGCTTTCTTT.